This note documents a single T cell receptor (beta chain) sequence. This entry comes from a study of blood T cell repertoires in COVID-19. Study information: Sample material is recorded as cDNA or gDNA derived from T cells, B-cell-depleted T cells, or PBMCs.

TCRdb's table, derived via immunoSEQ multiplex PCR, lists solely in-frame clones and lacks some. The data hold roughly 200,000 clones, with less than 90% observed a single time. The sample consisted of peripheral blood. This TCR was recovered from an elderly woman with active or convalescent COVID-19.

CDR3 sequence reads: CASSLGQLSYEQYF. Written as DNA, the CDR3 is TGTGCCAGCAGCTTGGGACAGCTCTCCTACGAGCAGTACTTC. This chain uses TRBV27 with TRBJ2-7; 7 bases match TRBD1. The CDR3 extends over 14 amino acids. Germline V gene sequence: CDR1 MNHEY, CDR2 SMNVEV (reference sequence). V shed 6 bases, J shed 0 bases, and the junction held 5 bases outside the gene matches.